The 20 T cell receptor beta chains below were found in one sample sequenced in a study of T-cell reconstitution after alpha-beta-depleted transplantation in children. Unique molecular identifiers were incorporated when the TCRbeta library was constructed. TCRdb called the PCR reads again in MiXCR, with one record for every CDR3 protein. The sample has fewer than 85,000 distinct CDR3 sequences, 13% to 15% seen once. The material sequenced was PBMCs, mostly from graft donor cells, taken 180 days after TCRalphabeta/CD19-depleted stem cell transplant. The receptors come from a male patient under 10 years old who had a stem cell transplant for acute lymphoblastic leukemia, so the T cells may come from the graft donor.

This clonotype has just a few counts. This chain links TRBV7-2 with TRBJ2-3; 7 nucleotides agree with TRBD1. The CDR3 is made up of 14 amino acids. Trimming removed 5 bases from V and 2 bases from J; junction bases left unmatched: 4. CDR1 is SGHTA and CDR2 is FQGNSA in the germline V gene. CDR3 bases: TGTGCCAGCAGCCAGGGACAGCTCACAGATACGCAGTATTTT. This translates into CASSQGQLTDTQYF.

As DNA, the CDR3 is TGTGCCAGCAGCTCTCCCGACAGGGGTGGGAATGGCTACACCTTC. This translates into CASSSPDRGGNGYTF. The rearrangement joins TRBV7-2 to TRBJ1-2; 8 bases align to TRBD1. Trimming removed 4 bases from V and 6 bases from J; junction bases left unmatched: 10. Germline assignment: CDR1 SGHTA and CDR2 FQGNSA. This CDR3 has 15 residues.

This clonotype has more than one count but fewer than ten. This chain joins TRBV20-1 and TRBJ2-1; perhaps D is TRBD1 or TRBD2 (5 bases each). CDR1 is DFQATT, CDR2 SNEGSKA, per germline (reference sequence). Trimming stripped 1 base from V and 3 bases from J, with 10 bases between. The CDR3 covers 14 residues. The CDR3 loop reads CSARGGKGYNEQFF. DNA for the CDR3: TGCAGTGCTAGAGGGGGGAAAGGCTACAATGAGCAGTTCTTC.

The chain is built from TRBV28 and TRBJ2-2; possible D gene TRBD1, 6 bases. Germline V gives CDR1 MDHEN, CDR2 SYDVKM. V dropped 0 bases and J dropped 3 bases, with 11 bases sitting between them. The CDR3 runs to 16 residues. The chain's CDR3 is CASSLCFEGDTGELFF. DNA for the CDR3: TGTGCCAGCAGTTTATGTTTCGAGGGGGACACCGGGGAGCTGTTTTTT.

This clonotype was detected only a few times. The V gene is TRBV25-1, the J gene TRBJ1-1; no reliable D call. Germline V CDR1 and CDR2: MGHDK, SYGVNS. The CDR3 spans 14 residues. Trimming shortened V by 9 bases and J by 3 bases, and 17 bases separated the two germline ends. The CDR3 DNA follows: TGTGCCAGGAGGAGGTCCCCGAGGGACACTGAAGCTTTCTTT. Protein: CARRRSPRDTEAFF.

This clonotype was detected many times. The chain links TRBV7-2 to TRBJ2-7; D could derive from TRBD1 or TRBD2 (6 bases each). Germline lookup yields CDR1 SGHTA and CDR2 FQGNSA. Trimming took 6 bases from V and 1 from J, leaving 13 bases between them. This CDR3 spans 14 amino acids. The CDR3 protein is CASREGGGSYEQYF. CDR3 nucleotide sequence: TGTGCCAGCAGGGAGGGGGGCGGTTCCTACGAGCAGTACTTC.

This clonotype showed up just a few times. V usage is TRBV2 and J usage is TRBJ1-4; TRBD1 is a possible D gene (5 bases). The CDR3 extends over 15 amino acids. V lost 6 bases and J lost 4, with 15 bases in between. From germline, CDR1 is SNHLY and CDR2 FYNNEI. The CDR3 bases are TGTGCCAGCAGCCCAATGGGGGTGAATAATGAAAAACTGTTTTTT. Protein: CASSPMGVNNEKLFF.

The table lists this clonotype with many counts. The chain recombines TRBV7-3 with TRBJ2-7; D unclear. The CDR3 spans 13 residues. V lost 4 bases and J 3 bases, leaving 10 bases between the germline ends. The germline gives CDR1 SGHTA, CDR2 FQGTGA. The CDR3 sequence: CASSSSWGYEQYF. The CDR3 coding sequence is TGTGCCAGCAGCTCGTCCTGGGGCTACGAGCAGTACTTC.

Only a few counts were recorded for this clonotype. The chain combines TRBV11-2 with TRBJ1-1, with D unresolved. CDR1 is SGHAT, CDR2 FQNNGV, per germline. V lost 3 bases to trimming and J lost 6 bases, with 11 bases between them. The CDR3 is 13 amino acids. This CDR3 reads CASSFGAGSEAFF. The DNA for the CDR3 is TGTGCCAGCAGCTTTGGTGCAGGCTCTGAAGCTTTCTTT.

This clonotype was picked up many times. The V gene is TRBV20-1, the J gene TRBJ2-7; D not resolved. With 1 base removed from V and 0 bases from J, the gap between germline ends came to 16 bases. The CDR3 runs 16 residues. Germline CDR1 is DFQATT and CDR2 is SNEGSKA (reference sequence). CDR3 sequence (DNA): TGCAGTGCTAGAGTGAGGCCAAGCGCCCGCTCCTACGAGCAGTACTTC. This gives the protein CSARVRPSARSYEQYF.

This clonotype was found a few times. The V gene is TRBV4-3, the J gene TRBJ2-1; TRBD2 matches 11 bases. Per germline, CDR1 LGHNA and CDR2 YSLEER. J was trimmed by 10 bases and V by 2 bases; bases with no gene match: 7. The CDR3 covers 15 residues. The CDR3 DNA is TGCGCCAGCAGCCAACTTACTAGCGGGGGCGTAGAGCAGTTCTTC. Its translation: CASSQLTSGGVEQFF.

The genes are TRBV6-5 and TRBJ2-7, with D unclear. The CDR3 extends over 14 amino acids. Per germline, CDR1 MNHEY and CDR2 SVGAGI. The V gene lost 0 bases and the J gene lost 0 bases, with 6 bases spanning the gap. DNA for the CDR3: TGTGCCAGCAGTTACTCGACGAGCTCCTACGAGCAGTACTTC. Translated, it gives CASSYSTSSYEQYF.

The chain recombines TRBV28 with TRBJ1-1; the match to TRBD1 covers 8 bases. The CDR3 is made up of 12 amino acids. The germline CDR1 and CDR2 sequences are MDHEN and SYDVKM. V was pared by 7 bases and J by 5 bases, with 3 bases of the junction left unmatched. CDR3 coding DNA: TGTGCCAGCAATACAGGGGGGACTGAAGCTTTCTTT. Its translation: CASNTGGTEAFF. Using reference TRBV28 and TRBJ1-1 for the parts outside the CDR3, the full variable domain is DVKVTQSSRYLVKRTGEKVFLECVQDMDHENMFWYRQDPGLGLRLIYFSYDVKMKEKGDIPEGYSVSREKKERFSLILESASTNQTSMYLCASNTGGTEAFFGQGTRLTVV.

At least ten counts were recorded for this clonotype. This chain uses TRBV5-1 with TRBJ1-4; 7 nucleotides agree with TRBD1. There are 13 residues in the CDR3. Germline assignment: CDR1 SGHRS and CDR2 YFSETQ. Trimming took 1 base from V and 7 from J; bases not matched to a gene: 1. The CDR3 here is CASSLTGVEKLFF. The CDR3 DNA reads TGCGCCAGCAGCTTGACAGGGGTTGAAAAACTGTTTTTT.

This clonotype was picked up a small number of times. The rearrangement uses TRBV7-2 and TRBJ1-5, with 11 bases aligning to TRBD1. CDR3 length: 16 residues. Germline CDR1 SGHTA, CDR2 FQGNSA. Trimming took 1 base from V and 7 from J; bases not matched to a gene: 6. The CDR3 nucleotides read TGTGCCAGCAGCTTAGTGGGACAGGGGGGCGGGCAGCCCCAGCATTTT. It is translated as CASSLVGQGGGQPQHF.

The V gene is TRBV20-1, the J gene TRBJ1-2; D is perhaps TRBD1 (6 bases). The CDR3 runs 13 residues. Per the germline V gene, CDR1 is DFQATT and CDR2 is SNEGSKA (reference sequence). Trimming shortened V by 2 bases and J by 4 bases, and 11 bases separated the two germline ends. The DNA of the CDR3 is TGCAGTGCTAGATTTGACAGGCGCTATGGCTACACCTTC. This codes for CSARFDRRYGYTF.

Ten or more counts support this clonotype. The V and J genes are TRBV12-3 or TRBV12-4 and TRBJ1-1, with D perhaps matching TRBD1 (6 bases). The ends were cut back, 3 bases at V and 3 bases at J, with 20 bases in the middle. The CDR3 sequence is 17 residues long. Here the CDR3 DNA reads TGTGCCAGCAGTTTGATTATCGGGACACCTTATTACACTGAAGCTTTCTTT. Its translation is CASSLIIGTPYYTEAFF.

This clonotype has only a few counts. The CDR3, as DNA: TGTGCCAGCAGCCAAGGAAGAAAGGGGTTAGAAGAGACCCAGTACTTC. Translation gives CASSQGRKGLEETQYF. V and J are TRBV4-2 and TRBJ2-5; possibly TRBD1 for D (5 bases). V shed 1 base and J shed 3 bases, with 15 bases lying between them. CDR1 and CDR2 (germline): LGHNA, YNFKEQ. The CDR3 totals 16 residues.

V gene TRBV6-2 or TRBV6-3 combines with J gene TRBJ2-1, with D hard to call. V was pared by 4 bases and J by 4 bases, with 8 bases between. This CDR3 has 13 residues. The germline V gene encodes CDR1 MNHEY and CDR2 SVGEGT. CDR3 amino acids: CASSSTPYNEQFF. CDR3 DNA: TGTGCCAGCAGTTCGACCCCTTACAATGAGCAGTTCTTC.

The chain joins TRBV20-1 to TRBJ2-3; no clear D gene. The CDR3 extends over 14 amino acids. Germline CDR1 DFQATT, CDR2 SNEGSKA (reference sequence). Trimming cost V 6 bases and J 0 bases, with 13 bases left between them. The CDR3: CSAKRPGSTDTQYF. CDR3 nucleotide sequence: TGCAGTGCAAAGCGACCGGGTAGCACAGATACGCAGTATTTT.